The 26 T cell receptor beta chains reported below all come from one sample, sequenced in a study of cytomegalovirus exposure and HLA in healthy donors. With 60 Vbeta and 13 Jbeta primers, the PCR was carried out. Sequencing used immunoSEQ multiplex PCR; TCRdb keeps in-frame clones, though not all of them. The sample records around 160,000 clones, roughly 79% being singletons. Sequencing input: PBMCs. The receptors were gathered from a woman aged 40 to 50 in good health and CMV-seropositive.

The V call is TRBV7-9, the J call TRBJ1-1; D remains unclear. Germline V CDR1 and CDR2: SEHNR, FQNEAQ (reference sequence). This CDR3 is 13 amino acids long. Trimming removed 4 bases at V and 0 bases at J, with 6 bases between. The CDR3 loop reads CASSSFMNTEAFF. Here the CDR3 DNA reads TGTGCCAGCAGCTCGTTTATGAACACTGAAGCTTTCTTT.

V is TRBV6-6 and J is TRBJ2-1; a weak D match, TRBD1 (6 bases). CDR3 length: 14 amino acids. Germline V gives CDR1 MNHNY, CDR2 SVGAGI (reference sequence). Trimming shortened V by 6 bases and J by 3 bases, and 12 bases separated the two germline ends. In DNA form, the CDR3 reads TGTGCCAGCAGCCCAGGGGTCCTCTACAATGAGCAGTTCTTC. It specifies CASSPGVLYNEQFF.

This clone was seen only a few times. The chain couples TRBV6-1 to TRBJ2-7; D remains ambiguous. Trimming left V 0 bases short and J 0 bases short, with 3 bases between. This CDR3 has 13 amino acids. Germline-derived CDR1 and CDR2 are MNHNS and SASEGT. The CDR3 bases are TGTGCCAGCAGTGAAGCCATCTCCTACGAGCAGTACTTC. This codes for CASSEAISYEQYF.

The CDR3 DNA reads TGTGCCATCAGTGACCCAGCAACTAATGAAAAACTGTTTTTT. This translates into CAISDPATNEKLFF. J is TRBJ1-4 and V is TRBV10-3; D is uncertain. Germline V CDR1 and CDR2: ENHRY, SYGVKD. The V end lost 3 bases, the J end lost 0 bases, and 5 bases lay between the germline ends. The CDR3 spans 14 residues.

The gene calls are TRBV7-3 and TRBJ1-1, with 8 bases fitting TRBD1. From germline, CDR1 is SGHTA and CDR2 FQGTGA. V was pared by 5 bases and J by 7 bases, with 6 bases of the junction left unmatched. The CDR3 covers 13 residues. CDR3 nucleotide sequence: TGTGCCAGCAGCCGTGGACAGGGTTATGAAGCTTTCTTT. Encoded protein: CASSRGQGYEAFF.

Points on this clone: At one of its ends the junction is not consistent with the germline gene, which may arise from a read error. The chain is built from TRBV5-4 and TRBJ2-1; maybe TRBD1 (6 bases). CDR1 and CDR2 from the germline V gene are SGHNT and YYREEE (reference sequence). CDR3 size: 14 residues. CDR3 amino acids: CASSLAQGYSEQFF. The CDR3 DNA is TGTGCCAGCAGCTTGGCGCAGGGGTACAGTGAGCAGTTCTTC.

V usage is TRBV2 and J usage is TRBJ1-4; D is unclear. This CDR3 region has 13 residues. V lost 6 bases and J 8 bases, leaving 13 bases between the germline ends. Germline V gene lookup returns CDR1 SNHLY and CDR2 FYNNEI. Here the CDR3 reads CASRQAPGEKLFF. The CDR3 region has the DNA TGTGCCAGCAGGCAGGCGCCGGGGGAAAAACTGTTTTTT. Full variable domain (remainder filled in from reference TRBV2 and TRBJ1-4): EPEVTQTPSHQVTQMGQEVILRCVPISNHLYFYWYRQILGQKVEFLVSFYNNEISEKSEIFDDQFSVERPDGSNFTLKIRSTKLEDSAMYFCASRQAPGEKLFFGSGTQLSVL.

V is TRBV2 and J is TRBJ1-1; D uncertain. Germline CDR1 reads SNHLY; CDR2 reads FYNNEI. The CDR3 is 14 amino acids. V lost 2 bases and J lost 0, with 7 bases in between. Written as DNA, the CDR3 is TGTGCCAGCAGTGAATGGCAGGTGAACACTGAAGCTTTCTTT. This codes for CASSEWQVNTEAFF.

This clone was seen once. The rearrangement uses TRBV7-9 and TRBJ2-5; unclear D gene. The CDR3 has 13 residues. V was shortened by 2 bases and J by 1 base, with 5 bases between the two germline ends. In germline, CDR1 is SEHNR, CDR2 FQNEAQ (reference sequence). Written as DNA, the CDR3 is TGTGCCAGCAGCTTATCAATCCAAGAGACCCAGTACTTC. This sequence encodes CASSLSIQETQYF.

J is TRBJ1-1 and V is TRBV11-2; 8 bases are shared with TRBD1. In germline, CDR1 is SGHAT, CDR2 FQNNGV. The CDR3 has 15 residues. V lost 2 bases to trimming and J lost 0 bases; unmatched junction nucleotides: 2. The CDR3 reads CASSLRGQVNTEAFF. The CDR3 DNA reads TGTGCCAGCAGCTTAAGGGGACAGGTGAACACTGAAGCTTTCTTT.

The chain employs TRBV9 and TRBJ2-1, with a possible D match to TRBD2 (6 bases). CDR1 and CDR2 from the germline V gene are SGDLS and YYNGEE. The CDR3 covers 19 residues. Trimming stripped 0 bases from V and 0 bases from J, with 19 bases between. The CDR3 DNA reads TGTGCCAGCAGCGTAGATGTTAGCCCCGGGGGTTCCTCCTACAATGAGCAGTTCTTC. It yields the protein CASSVDVSPGGSSYNEQFF.

The chain couples TRBV7-9 to TRBJ1-4, with 10 bases lining up with TRBD1. This CDR3 spans 15 amino acids. Germline V CDR1 and CDR2: SEHNR, FQNEAQ (reference sequence). Losses at the gene ends were 5 bases for V and 8 bases for J; bases not matched to a gene: 8. CDR3 loop: CASSARQGAGEKLFF. CDR3 DNA: TGTGCCAGCAGCGCGAGACAGGGGGCGGGGGAAAAACTGTTTTTT.

The chain employs TRBV19 and TRBJ1-1, with D perhaps TRBD1 (6 bases). The V end was cut by 3 bases, the J end by 1 base, with 15 bases between. Per the germline V gene, CDR1 is LNHDA and CDR2 is SQIVND (reference sequence). The CDR3 covers 16 residues. In nucleotides, the CDR3 is TGTGCCAGTAGTATGATGGGACACCCCGGGAACACTGAAGCTTTCTTT. It yields the protein CASSMMGHPGNTEAFF.

This clone was observed once. This chain links TRBV15 with TRBJ1-4; 10 nucleotides line up with TRBD1. CDR1 is LNHNV, CDR2 YYDKDF, per germline (reference sequence). The CDR3 totals 16 residues. V lost 1 base and J lost 2; bases outside the gene matches: 1. CDR3 in DNA: TGTGCCACCAGCAGAGGGGGACAGGGGACTAATGAAAAACTGTTTTTT. Translated: CATSRGGQGTNEKLFF. Full variable domain (remainder filled in from reference TRBV15 and TRBJ1-4): DAMVIQNPRYQVTQFGKPVTLSCSQTLNHNVMYWYQQKSSQAPKLLFHYYDKDFNNEADTPDNFQSRRPNTSFCFLDIRSPGLGDTAMYLCATSRGGQGTNEKLFFGSGTQLSVL.

The chain has TRBV11-2 and TRBJ2-3; 9 positions agree with TRBD1. V was pared by 4 bases and J by 3 bases, with 5 bases of the junction left unmatched. The germline CDR1 and CDR2 sequences are SGHAT and FQNNGV. The CDR3 extends over 15 amino acids. CDR3 nucleotides: TGTGCCAGCAGCTCCGGGACAGGGAGGACAGATACGCAGTATTTT. This gives the protein CASSSGTGRTDTQYF.

This chain connects TRBV6-1 to TRBJ2-1; 10 nucleotides align to TRBD1. The CDR3 sequence is 15 residues long. J was trimmed by 8 bases and V by 6 bases; bases with no gene match: 10. CDR1 is MNHNS, CDR2 SASEGT, per germline. CDR3 nucleotides: TGTGCCAGCAGGGGGATGACAGGGGGCGGCTATGAGCAGTTCTTC. Its translation is CASRGMTGGGYEQFF.

The rearrangement uses TRBV6-5 and TRBJ1-5, with D possibly being TRBD1 (5 bases). Trimming removed 4 bases from V and 6 bases from J, with 10 bases in between. This CDR3 is built from 13 residues. Per the germline V gene, CDR1 is MNHEY and CDR2 is SVGAGI. Here the CDR3 reads CASSSGRTQPQHF. In nucleotides, the CDR3 is TGTGCCAGCAGTTCAGGGCGTACTCAGCCCCAGCATTTT.

V gene TRBV7-9 combines with J gene TRBJ2-7; TRBD2 is a possible D gene (6 bases). The CDR3 is made up of 16 amino acids. V was shortened by 5 bases and J by 1 base, with 18 bases between the two germline ends. The germline CDR1 and CDR2 sequences are SEHNR and FQNEAQ (reference sequence). The CDR3 DNA reads TGTGCCAGCAGCCCCCGTTGGCGGGACGGTTCCTACGAGCAGTACTTC. As protein: CASSPRWRDGSYEQYF.

The count of this clone is one. The chain carries TRBV23-1 and TRBJ2-2, with D possibly being TRBD1 (6 bases). TRBV23-1 is an ORF; its function is uncertain. The ends were cut back, 5 bases at V and 6 bases at J, with 19 bases in the middle. This CDR3 has 16 residues. The CDR3 loop is CASSRSGTLLSGELFF. The CDR3, as DNA: TGCGCCAGCAGTAGATCCGGGACACTCTTGTCCGGGGAGCTGTTTTTT.

V is TRBV4-1 and J is TRBJ2-7; 7 bases align to TRBD2. In germline, CDR1 is MGHRA, CDR2 YSYEKL. The J segment lost 6 bases and the V segment lost 1 base, leaving 3 bases of the junction unmatched. CDR3 size: 13 residues. The chain's CDR3 is CASSQGEGREQYF. CDR3 DNA: TGCGCCAGCAGCCAAGGGGAGGGGCGCGAGCAGTACTTC.

The chain carries TRBV6-6 and TRBJ2-1, with 8 nucleotides matching TRBD2. CDR1 and CDR2 from the germline V gene are MNHNY and SVGAGI (reference sequence). This CDR3 has 16 amino acids. With V trimmed by 4 bases and J by 6 bases, 11 bases remained unmatched. The CDR3 DNA follows: TGTGCCAGCAGTTCAACCGGGACTAGTGTCTCCAATGAGCAGTTCTTC. This translates into CASSSTGTSVSNEQFF.

This chain connects TRBV6-1 to TRBJ2-7; TRBD1 agrees at 7 bases. CDR1 MNHNS and CDR2 SASEGT come from the germline V gene. V was pared by 10 bases and J by 2 bases, with 2 bases of the junction left unmatched. The CDR3 is 11 residues long. The CDR3 loop is CAIGQAYEQYF. The CDR3 bases are TGTGCCATTGGACAGGCCTACGAGCAGTACTTC.

The chain links TRBV5-6 to TRBJ1-1, with TRBD1 matching 8 bases. CDR3 size: 14 residues. The trim removed 0 bases at V and 7 bases at J, leaving 5 bases unmatched. The germline V gene encodes CDR1 SGHDT and CDR2 YYEEEE. The CDR3: CASSLADRASEAFF. The CDR3 DNA reads TGTGCCAGCAGCTTGGCGGACAGGGCGAGTGAAGCTTTCTTT.

The chain is built from TRBV6-5 and TRBJ1-6, with 7 bases that match TRBD1. The CDR3 is 15 amino acids. The V gene's germline CDR1 is MNHEY and CDR2 SVGAGI. V shed 5 bases and J 6 bases; nucleotides not matched to a gene: 7. The CDR3 loop is CASSRDRAFNSPLHF. The CDR3 nucleotides read TGTGCCAGCAGTCGCGACAGGGCCTTTAATTCACCCCTCCACTTT.

V and J are TRBV10-3 and TRBJ2-1; 9 nucleotides agree with TRBD1. Germline V gene sequence: CDR1 ENHRY, CDR2 SYGVKD. V gave up 10 bases and J gave up 5 bases; unmatched junction bases: 6. The CDR3 consists of 13 residues. Written as DNA, the CDR3 is TGTGCCAACCGGGACAGGGAGCACAATGAGCAGTTCTTC. As protein: CANRDREHNEQFF.

This chain links TRBV2 with TRBJ1-1; 7 bases map to TRBD1. The CDR3 has 13 residues. The germline V gene has CDR1 SNHLY and CDR2 FYNNEI. Trimming at V came to 2 bases and at J to 6 bases, leaving 3 bases not matched to a gene. CDR3 sequence: CASSEWDSPEAFF. The CDR3, as DNA: TGTGCCAGCAGTGAATGGGACAGTCCTGAAGCTTTCTTT.